This is a list of T cell receptor beta chains from one sample in a study of T cell changes during pregnancy in multiple sclerosis. Produced via immunoSEQ multiplex PCR; TCRdb's table is partial and in-frame only. The sample lists about 67,000 clones; 89% were seen once. This specimen consisted of peripheral blood, obtained in the first trimester of pregnancy. The receptors were sampled from a female donor with multiple sclerosis, enrolled in a pregnancy study. The CDR3 runs from the conserved cysteine through the conserved F or W. The order of the fields is CDR3 DNA, CDR3 protein, J gene, V gene, clone size, D gene. The D gene is left open where the match is weak. A row's size may be missing; if present it is once, few, many or a size class.

CDR3nt: TGTGCCAGCAGCCCTAGTCTGGAAAACTACGAGCAGTACTTC
CDR3aa: CASSPSLENYEQYF
j_gene: TRBJ2-7
v_gene: TRBV7-6
abundance: .
d_gene: .

CDR3nt: TGTGCCAGCAGCATGGCCATAGCAGTCAATCAGCCCCAGCATTTT
CDR3aa: CASSMAIAVNQPQHF
j_gene: TRBJ1-5
v_gene: TRBV5-5
abundance: .
d_gene: .

CDR3nt: TGTGCCAGCAGCTTAGACGGACAGGGGAACGAGCAGTACTTC
CDR3aa: CASSLDGQGNEQYF
j_gene: TRBJ2-7
v_gene: TRBV7-9
abundance: .
d_gene: TRBD1

CDR3nt: TGCAGCGTGGGGGGACAGGGGACTGGAAACACCATATATTTT
CDR3aa: CSVGGQGTGNTIYF
j_gene: TRBJ1-3
v_gene: TRBV29-1
abundance: few
d_gene: TRBD1

CDR3nt: TGTGCCAGCAGCCCGGGACAGGGGGCCTTCAACACTGAAGCTTTCTTT
CDR3aa: CASSPGQGAFNTEAFF
j_gene: TRBJ1-1
v_gene: TRBV9
abundance: .
d_gene: TRBD1

CDR3nt: TGTGCCAGCAGCGAAGGGCAGGGAGGTGGAAAACTGTTTTTT
CDR3aa: CASSEGQGGGKLFF
j_gene: TRBJ1-4
v_gene: TRBV2
abundance: .
d_gene: .

CDR3nt: TGTGCCAGCAGTTTAGACCCGGGAGGGTCCTACAATGAGCAGTTCTTC
CDR3aa: CASSLDPGGSYNEQFF
j_gene: TRBJ2-1
v_gene: TRBV27
abundance: .
d_gene: TRBD2

CDR3nt: TGTGCCAGCAGCCCCCGGGACTTTGGAAACACCATATATTTT
CDR3aa: CASSPRDFGNTIYF
j_gene: TRBJ1-3
v_gene: TRBV5-4
abundance: .
d_gene: .

CDR3nt: TGTGCCAGCAGCTTAGCGCCGAGGGCCAAGCGTGAAAAACTGTTTTTT
CDR3aa: CASSLAPRAKREKLFF
j_gene: TRBJ1-4
v_gene: TRBV7-9
abundance: .
d_gene: .

CDR3nt: TGTGCCAGCAGCTTTAGTACCTACGAGCAGTACTTC
CDR3aa: CASSFSTYEQYF
j_gene: TRBJ2-7
v_gene: TRBV7-9
abundance: few
d_gene: .

CDR3nt: TGTGCCAGCAGCTTAGTTGGCCAGGGGAGCTACGAGCAGTACTTC
CDR3aa: CASSLVGQGSYEQYF
j_gene: TRBJ2-7
v_gene: TRBV7-2
abundance: .
d_gene: .

CDR3nt: TGTGCCAGCAGCCAAGAGGGGGCCTTGAGCAATGAGCAGTTCTTC
CDR3aa: CASSQEGALSNEQFF
j_gene: TRBJ2-1
v_gene: TRBV4-2
abundance: .
d_gene: .

CDR3nt: TGCAGCGTTGTTTTTGGACTAGCGGGATCCGGGGAGCTGTTTTTT
CDR3aa: CSVVFGLAGSGELFF
j_gene: TRBJ2-2
v_gene: TRBV29-1
abundance: .
d_gene: TRBD2

CDR3nt: TGTGCCAGCAGCCTACGAGGTCCGGGGGAGAATCAGCCCCAGCATTTT
CDR3aa: CASSLRGPGENQPQHF
j_gene: TRBJ1-5
v_gene: TRBV7-8
abundance: .
d_gene: .